This TCR beta chain is drawn from a study of shared clonotypes between healthy human individuals. About this clone: The junction does not match germline at one end; this may be a read error.

The table came from immunoSEQ multiplex PCR; TCRdb's copy has only in-frame clones and leaves some out. The sample lists some 2 million clones, around 95% occurring once. Germline CDR1 is SGHRS and CDR2 is YFSETQ. The CDR3 is 14 amino acids. The clonotype originates from a man between 18 and 29 years old in good health. The chain links TRBV5-1 to TRBJ2-1, with 7 bases matching TRBD1. Sequencing input: naive CD4+ T cells sorted from blood. Subset given: CD45RA+ positively selected. CDR3 DNA sequence: TGCGCCAGCAGCCGACAGGGCTCCAACAATGAGCAGTTCTTC. Protein product: CASSRQGSNNEQFF.